A single sample is the source of the 27 T cell receptor beta chains below, sequenced in a study of blood T cells in healthy people across ages. A second about 6 to 12 cycle PCR used barcoded and J-beta primers. Via MiXCR, TCRdb re-called the 5' RACE reads, giving one row per CDR3 protein. The table lists 850,000 or so distinct CDR3 sequences, about 30% of them singletons. Sample: blood. These receptors all stem from an elderly woman in good health.

This clonotype was seen a single time. A read error is possible here, since a much larger clone lies one base away. The genes are TRBV5-1 and TRBJ2-7; 9 bases match TRBD2. The J call may not be correct, given that the DNA end is closer to TRBJ2-5. This CDR3 contains 15 residues. CDR1 and CDR2 from the germline V gene are SGHRS and YFSETQ. The CDR3 coding sequence is TGCGCCAGCAGCCCCCCTAGTACTAGCGGGGAGACCCAGTACTTC. Its translation: CASSPPSTSGETQYF.

Ten or more counts support this clonotype. The chain joins TRBV7-9 to TRBJ2-4; the D gene could be TRBD1 or TRBD2 (5 bases each). Trimming took 1 base from V and 5 from J, leaving 9 bases between them. Germline CDR1 SEHNR, CDR2 FQNEAQ (reference sequence). CDR3 length equals 14 residues. The CDR3 DNA is TGTGCCAGCAGCTTAGATGGGGGACAAAACATTCAGTACTTC. Translation gives CASSLDGGQNIQYF.

The chain employs TRBV30 and TRBJ1-2; unclear D gene. The ends were cut back, 5 bases at V and 4 bases at J, with 11 bases in the middle. The CDR3 runs to 12 residues. CDR1 and CDR2 (germline): GTSNPN, SVGIG (reference sequence). The CDR3: CAWLLLGYGYTF. In DNA form, the CDR3 reads TGTGCCTGGTTGTTATTAGGCTATGGCTACACCTTC.

This clonotype was seen at least ten times. The CDR3 region is CASSASSTNEKLFF. DNA of the CDR3: TGCGCCAGCAGCGCCAGTTCAACTAATGAAAAACTGTTTTTT. This chain joins TRBV5-1 and TRBJ1-4, with D uncertain. Trimming cost V 4 bases and J 0 bases, with 7 bases left between them. From germline, CDR1 is SGHRS and CDR2 YFSETQ. This CDR3 has 14 amino acids.

Many counts were recorded for this clonotype. This chain connects TRBV7-2 to TRBJ2-7; D not certain. Trimming stripped 1 base from V and 3 bases from J, with 10 bases between. CDR1 SGHTA and CDR2 FQGNSA come from the germline V gene. The CDR3 totals 14 residues. The CDR3 region is CASSLGPGFYEQYF. In DNA form, the CDR3 reads TGTGCCAGCAGCTTAGGTCCGGGTTTCTACGAGCAGTACTTC.

This clonotype was detected many times. V gene TRBV7-2 combines with J gene TRBJ2-1, with TRBD2 matching 11 bases. V was clipped by 3 bases and J by 4 bases; unmatched bases: 5. The V gene's germline CDR1 is SGHTA and CDR2 FQGNSA. This CDR3 contains 16 residues. CDR3 DNA: TGTGCCAGCAGCTTCGCAGGGACTAGCGGTTACAATGAGCAGTTCTTC. The encoded protein is CASSFAGTSGYNEQFF.

This clonotype was observed a few times. The chain uses TRBV27 and TRBJ2-5; D perhaps matches TRBD2 (6 bases). The end of the DNA aligns better with TRBJ2-7, so the J call may be wrong. This CDR3 comprises 13 residues. Germline V CDR1 and CDR2: MNHEY, SMNVEV (reference sequence). The CDR3 spells CASSLTAGYEQYF. CDR3 nucleotides: TGTGCCAGCAGCCTGACGGCGGGGTACGAGCAGTACTTC.

This clonotype was counted between two and nine times. The chain couples TRBV7-8 to TRBJ1-2, with TRBD1 matching 7 bases. The CDR3 runs 14 residues. From germline, CDR1 is SGHVS and CDR2 FQNEAQ. After removal of 1 base from V and 7 bases from J, the junction contained 6 bases not matched to a gene. The CDR3 coding sequence is TGTGCCAGCAGCTTAGTCCAGGGGGGAGGTGGCTACACCTTC. As protein: CASSLVQGGGGYTF.

The chain carries TRBV7-2 and TRBJ1-5, with a possible D match to TRBD1 (6 bases). CDR1 and CDR2 from the germline V gene are SGHTA and FQGNSA. The CDR3 is 17 residues long. V lost 4 bases, J lost 1 base, and 17 bases lay in between. Written as DNA, the CDR3 is TGTGCCAGCAGCTCAATCAGAGGGGGGGGAAGCAATCAGCCCCAGCATTTT. This encodes CASSSIRGGGSNQPQHF.

This clonotype has more than one count but fewer than ten. The chain employs TRBV11-3 and TRBJ2-4; 8 positions match TRBD1. J gave up 9 bases and V 2 bases, and 3 bases lay outside the gene matches. The CDR3 is made up of 13 amino acids. Per germline, CDR1 SGHNT and CDR2 YENEEA. The CDR3 DNA is TGTGCCAGCAGCTTACGACAGGGGACCATTCAGTACTTC. Residues: CASSLRQGTIQYF.

The chain recombines TRBV12-3 or TRBV12-4 with TRBJ2-3; TRBD2 might be the D (6 bases). V lost 3 bases to trimming and J lost 0 bases, with 13 bases between them. This CDR3 has 16 residues. In DNA, the CDR3 is TGTGCCAGCAGTTTTGGGGGGTTCGCTAGCACAGATACGCAGTATTTT. This codes for CASSFGGFASTDTQYF.

This clonotype has ten or more counts. The V gene is TRBV29-1, the J gene TRBJ2-1, with 7 bases aligning to TRBD1. This CDR3 has 12 amino acids. V was pared by 4 bases and J by 4 bases, with 1 base of the junction left unmatched. Germline loops: CDR1 SQVTM, CDR2 ANQGSEA. CDR3 sequence: CSVGRGYNEQFF. Written as DNA, the CDR3 is TGCAGCGTTGGCAGGGGGTACAATGAGCAGTTCTTC.

With regard to this clonotype: Compared with germline, one end of the junction differs, possibly owing to a read error. The CDR3 bases are TGCAGTGTTAGGGGGGAGGAGGCTAGCGCCTCCTATGAGCAGTACTTC. Amino acids: CSVRGEEASASYEQYF. The J gene is TRBJ2-7, the V gene TRBV20-1, with D perhaps assigned TRBD1 or TRBD2 (6 bases each). CDR3 size: 16 residues. Germline values: CDR1 DFQATT, CDR2 SNEGSKA (reference sequence).

The table lists this clonotype with many counts. The chain couples TRBV7-2 to TRBJ2-7; perhaps TRBD1 as D (6 bases). Germline V CDR1 and CDR2: SGHTA, FQGNSA. V was clipped by 5 bases and J by 0 bases, with 14 bases between them. The CDR3 consists of 15 residues. CDR3 DNA: TGTGCCAGCAGCCCGACAGGTACACACTCCTACGAGCAGTACTTC. Translation: CASSPTGTHSYEQYF.

The chain joins TRBV5-4 to TRBJ2-1, with TRBD2 identical over 11 bases. Germline values: CDR1 SGHNT, CDR2 YYREEE (reference sequence). J lost 4 bases, V lost 4 bases, and 1 base had no gene match. CDR3 length: 14 residues. CDR3 amino acids: CASSGLAGYNEQFF. In DNA, the CDR3 is TGTGCCAGCAGCGGACTAGCGGGTTACAATGAGCAGTTCTTC.

The genes are TRBV6-5 and TRBJ2-1; TRBD2 agrees at 8 bases. Germline V gene data show CDR1 as MNHEY and CDR2 as SVGAGI. V shed 2 bases and J 3 bases; nucleotides not matched to a gene: 3. The CDR3 runs to 15 residues. The CDR3 nucleotides read TGTGCCAGCAGTTACGACGGGACTAGCTACAATGAGCAGTTCTTC. Its protein product is CASSYDGTSYNEQFF.

This clonotype has at least ten counts. This chain links TRBV20-1 with TRBJ1-2; TRBD1 might be the D (5 bases). V lost 0 bases and J 8 bases, leaving 16 bases between the germline ends. Germline V CDR1 and CDR2: DFQATT, SNEGSKA (reference sequence). The CDR3 spans 14 residues. The CDR3 region has the DNA TGCAGTGCTAGAGATATTGGACAAGGAAACGGCTACACCTTC. Encoded protein: CSARDIGQGNGYTF.

This clonotype was seen repeatedly, ten times or more. The chain links TRBV25-1 to TRBJ2-3; D is unclear. There are 15 residues in the CDR3. Trimming left V 4 bases short and J 3 bases short, with 14 bases between. Germline CDR1 is MGHDK and CDR2 is SYGVNS. The chain's CDR3 is CASSARGPMTDTQYF. CDR3 nucleotides: TGTGCCAGCAGTGCGCGAGGCCCGATGACAGATACGCAGTATTTT. Looking up the rest from reference TRBV25-1 and TRBJ2-3 gives the full variable domain: EADIYQTPRYLVIGTGKKITLECSQTMGHDKMYWYQQDPGMELHLIHYSYGVNSTEKGDLSSESTVSRIRTEHFPLTLESARPSHTSQYLCASSARGPMTDTQYFGPGTRLTVL.

To note about this clonotype: At one of its ends the junction is not consistent with the germline gene, which may arise from a read error. This rearrangement joins TRBV7-2 to TRBJ2-1; 7 nucleotides line up with TRBD2. Per germline, CDR1 SGHTA and CDR2 FQGNSA. CDR3 length: 15 residues. The CDR3 loop is CASGSASGKYNERFF. DNA for the CDR3: TGTGCCAGCGGCTCTGCTAGCGGAAAATACAATGAGCGGTTCTTC.

The chain is built from TRBV27 and TRBJ2-1; D possibly corresponds to TRBD1 (5 bases). The V gene's germline CDR1 is MNHEY and CDR2 SMNVEV (reference sequence). The CDR3 contains 16 residues. Trimming removed 0 bases at V and 3 bases at J, with 12 bases between. The CDR3 spells CASSLSGRADYNEQFF. In DNA, the CDR3 is TGTGCCAGCAGTTTATCGGGCAGGGCGGACTACAATGAGCAGTTCTTC.

This chain links TRBV29-1 with TRBJ1-4; TRBD1 matches 11 bases. The CDR3 consists of 14 residues. Trimming removed 4 bases from V and 7 bases from J; junction bases left unmatched: 5. Looked up from germline, CDR1 is SQVTM and CDR2 is ANQGSEA. As DNA, the CDR3 is TGCAGCGTTGGGGGACAGGGGGGTTGTGAAAAACTGTTTTTT. Translated: CSVGGQGGCEKLFF.

This clonotype was picked up one time. This sequence joins TRBV7-2 and TRBJ2-3; 15 bases match TRBD2. The germline V gene has CDR1 SGHTA and CDR2 FQGNSA. Trimming took 6 bases from V and 0 from J; bases not matched to a gene: 10. The CDR3 runs to 19 residues. CDR3 amino acids: CASRSPGLAGGPSTDTQYF. Here the CDR3 DNA reads TGTGCCAGCAGATCCCCGGGACTAGCGGGGGGACCTAGCACAGATACGCAGTATTTT. Filled out from reference TRBV7-2 and TRBJ2-3, the complete variable domain reads GAGVSQSPSNKVTEKGKDVELRCDPISGHTALYWYRQSLGQGLEFLIYFQGNSAPDKSGLPSDRFSAERTGGSVSTLTIQRTQQEDSAVYLCASRSPGLAGGPSTDTQYFGPGTRLTVL.

This clonotype has at least ten counts. The chain has TRBV12-3 or TRBV12-4 and TRBJ2-1; 12 nucleotides line up with TRBD2. V was clipped by 2 bases and J by 6 bases; unmatched bases: 2. This CDR3 has 15 amino acids. CDR3 in DNA: TGTGCCAGCAGTTTACTAGCGGGGGGGTTCAATGAGCAGTTCTTC. Amino acid sequence: CASSLLAGGFNEQFF.

This clonotype was counted only a few times. This sequence joins TRBV11-2 and TRBJ2-7; D unclear. This CDR3 is 14 amino acids long. V was cut by 5 bases and J by 1 base, with 12 bases left in between. Germline V CDR1 and CDR2: SGHAT, FQNNGV. CDR3 loop: CASSRRTVSYEQYF. CDR3 coding DNA: TGTGCCAGCAGCAGACGGACGGTTTCCTACGAGCAGTACTTC.

This clonotype appeared many times. The rearrangement joins TRBV6-2 or TRBV6-3 to TRBJ2-1; 7 positions match TRBD1. Germline CDR1 is MNHEY and CDR2 is SVGEGT. V lost 6 bases, J lost 6 bases, and 14 bases stayed unmatched. The CDR3 spans 16 residues. The CDR3 DNA reads as TGTGCCAGCAGCCCGCTGGACAGGATCGTGAGCAATGAGCAGTTCTTC. It specifies CASSPLDRIVSNEQFF.

This clonotype was recorded many times. V is TRBV12-3 or TRBV12-4 and J is TRBJ1-5; tentatively, D is TRBD1 (5 bases). The V and J ends lost 1 base and 6 bases respectively, with 7 bases between them. The CDR3 has 13 residues. CDR3 amino acids: CASSLEGLQPQHF. CDR3 in DNA: TGTGCCAGCAGTTTAGAGGGACTTCAGCCCCAGCATTTT.

As for this clonotype: A much larger clone sits a single nucleotide away, making a read error possible. The chain carries TRBV7-2 and TRBJ2-4; D is unclear. The germline V gene encodes CDR1 SGHTA and CDR2 FQGNSA. There are 15 residues in the CDR3. With 1 base removed from V and 15 bases from J, the gap between germline ends came to 22 bases. Here the CDR3 DNA reads TGTGCCAGCAGCTTAGATGGTCAGAAATACTACGAGCGGTACTTC. This encodes CASSLDGQKYYERYF.